Described below is a single T cell receptor beta chain sequence and its context. No antigen is known for it. Extracted RNA was reverse transcribed, and the resulting cDNA served as sequencing template. Repertoires were generated with immunoSEQ multiplex PCR, while TCRdb's copy carries only in-frame clones and drops some. The table has about 180,000 clones, approximately 59% seen once. V shed 8 bases, J shed 5 bases, and the junction held 5 bases outside the gene matches. Germline CDR1 SQVTM, CDR2 ANQGSEA. The CDR3 spans 13 residues. The data belong to a study of CD8+ T cells in alopecia areata. At the level of the study: Among treated patients, oral tofacitinib was administered at 5 to 10 mg twice daily. The protocol delivered tofacitinib for 6 to 18 months, then withdrew it for 6 months. General observations from the study: Relative to mice, TCR sharing across patients was less clear, a difference possibly HLA-related. Normal scalp had lower clonality than lesional scalp, with alopecia totalis/universalis lesions showing this most strongly.

The sample's treatment: oral pan-JAK inhibitor, 5-10 mg twice daily. This TCR came from a human donor with alopecia areata. The chain combines TRBV29-1 with TRBJ2-2; 10 bases align to TRBD1. This specimen consisted of CD4+ T cells sorted from blood, obtained between weeks 55 and 65, from a patient treated with tofacitinib. The CDR3 spells CSSRTGGTGELFF. The CDR3 nucleotides are TGCAGCTCCCGGACAGGGGGGACCGGGGAGCTGTTTTTT.